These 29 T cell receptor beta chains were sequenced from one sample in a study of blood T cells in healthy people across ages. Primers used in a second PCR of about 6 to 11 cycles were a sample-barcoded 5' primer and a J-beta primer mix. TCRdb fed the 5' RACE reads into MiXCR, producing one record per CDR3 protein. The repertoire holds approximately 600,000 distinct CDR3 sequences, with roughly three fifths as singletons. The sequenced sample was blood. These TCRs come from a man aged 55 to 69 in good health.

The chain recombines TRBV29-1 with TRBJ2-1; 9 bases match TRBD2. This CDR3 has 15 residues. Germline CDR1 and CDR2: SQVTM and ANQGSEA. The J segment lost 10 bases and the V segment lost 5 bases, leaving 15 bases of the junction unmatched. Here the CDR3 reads CSVTTPGRGGLEQFF. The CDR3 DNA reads TGCAGCGTTACAACGCCGGGGCGGGGGGGCCTGGAGCAGTTCTTC.

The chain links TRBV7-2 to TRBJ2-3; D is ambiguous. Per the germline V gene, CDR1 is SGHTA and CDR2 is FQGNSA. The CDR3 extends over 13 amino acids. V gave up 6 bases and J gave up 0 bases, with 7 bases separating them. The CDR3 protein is CASRHSSTDTQYF. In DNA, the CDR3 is TGTGCCAGCAGGCACTCTAGCACAGATACGCAGTATTTT.

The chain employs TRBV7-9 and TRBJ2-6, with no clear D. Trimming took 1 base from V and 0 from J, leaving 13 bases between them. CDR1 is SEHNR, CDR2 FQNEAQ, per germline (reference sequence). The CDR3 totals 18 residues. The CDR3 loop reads CASSLVTDGFSGANVLTF. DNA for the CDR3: TGTGCCAGCAGCTTAGTGACTGACGGTTTCTCTGGGGCCAACGTCCTGACTTTC.

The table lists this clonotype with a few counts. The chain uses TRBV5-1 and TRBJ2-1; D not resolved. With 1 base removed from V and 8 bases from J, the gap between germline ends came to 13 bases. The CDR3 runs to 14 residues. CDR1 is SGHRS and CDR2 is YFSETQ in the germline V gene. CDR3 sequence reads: CASSLMDQGDEQFF. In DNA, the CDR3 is TGCGCCAGCAGCTTGATGGATCAAGGAGATGAGCAGTTCTTC.

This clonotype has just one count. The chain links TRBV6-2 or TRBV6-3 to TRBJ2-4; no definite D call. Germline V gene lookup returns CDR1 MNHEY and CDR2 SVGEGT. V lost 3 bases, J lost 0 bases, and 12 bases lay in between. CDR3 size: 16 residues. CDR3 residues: CASSYRSGVAKNIQYF. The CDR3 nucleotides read TGTGCCAGCAGTTATAGGTCAGGCGTAGCCAAAAACATTCAGTACTTC.

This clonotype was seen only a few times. In DNA form, the CDR3 reads TGCAGTGCTAGAGATCGGTCAGGGGCTAGCTTGGGGGAGACCCAGTACTTC. It yields the protein CSARDRSGASLGETQYF. The chain recombines TRBV20-1 with TRBJ2-5, with a tentative D call TRBD1 (6 bases). V was trimmed by 0 bases and J by 5 bases, leaving 22 bases between them. The CDR3 contains 17 residues. In germline, CDR1 is DFQATT, CDR2 SNEGSKA (reference sequence).

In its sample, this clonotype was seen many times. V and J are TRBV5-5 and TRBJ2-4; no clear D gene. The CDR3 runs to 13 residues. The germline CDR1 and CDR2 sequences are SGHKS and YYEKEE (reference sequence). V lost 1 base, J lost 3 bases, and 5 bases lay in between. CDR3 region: CASSLTDKNIQYF. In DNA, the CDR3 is TGTGCCAGCAGCTTGACAGACAAAAACATTCAGTACTTC. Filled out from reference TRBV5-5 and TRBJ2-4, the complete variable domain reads DAGVTQSPTHLIKTRGQQVTLRCSPISGHKSVSWYQQVLGQGPQFIFQYYEKEERGRGNFPDRFSARQFPNYSSELNVNALLLGDSALYLCASSLTDKNIQYFGAGTRLSVL.

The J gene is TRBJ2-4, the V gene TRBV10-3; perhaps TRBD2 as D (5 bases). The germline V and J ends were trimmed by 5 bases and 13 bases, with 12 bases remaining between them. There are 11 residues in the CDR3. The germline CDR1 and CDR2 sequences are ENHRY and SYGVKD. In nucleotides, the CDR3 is TGTGCCATCAGTTCGGATGGGGAGCAGTACTTC. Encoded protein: CAISSDGEQYF.

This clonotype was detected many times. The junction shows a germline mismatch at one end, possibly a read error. The CDR3 DNA reads as TGCGCCAGCAGTCTTACAGAGAACACTGAAGCTTTCTTT. It specifies CASSLTENTEAFF. This chain uses TRBV12-3 or TRBV12-4 with TRBJ1-1; D not certain. This CDR3 is 13 amino acids long.

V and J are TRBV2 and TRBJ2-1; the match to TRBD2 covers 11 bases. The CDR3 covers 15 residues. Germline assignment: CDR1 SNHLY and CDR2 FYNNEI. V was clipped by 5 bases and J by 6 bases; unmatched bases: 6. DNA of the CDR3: TGTGCCAGCAGTAAAACTAGCGGGGGAAGCAATGAGCAGTTCTTC. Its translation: CASSKTSGGSNEQFF.

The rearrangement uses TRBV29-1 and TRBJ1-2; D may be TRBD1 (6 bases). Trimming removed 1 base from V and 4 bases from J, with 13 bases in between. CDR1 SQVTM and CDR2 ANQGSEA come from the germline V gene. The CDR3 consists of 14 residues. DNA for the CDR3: TGCAGCGTTGAAGGGGGAGGACAGACCTATGGCTACACCTTC. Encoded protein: CSVEGGGQTYGYTF.

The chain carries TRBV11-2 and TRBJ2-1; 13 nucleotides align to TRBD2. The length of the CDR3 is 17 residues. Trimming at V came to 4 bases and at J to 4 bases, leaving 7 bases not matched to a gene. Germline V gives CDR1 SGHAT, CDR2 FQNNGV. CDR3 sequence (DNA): TGTGCCAGCAGCTCCAAGACTAGCGGGGGGCTATACAATGAGCAGTTCTTC. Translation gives CASSSKTSGGLYNEQFF.

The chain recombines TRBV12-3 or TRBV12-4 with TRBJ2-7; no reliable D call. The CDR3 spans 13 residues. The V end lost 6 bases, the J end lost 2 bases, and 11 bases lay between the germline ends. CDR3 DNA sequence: TGTGCCAGCAGCCCGACCGGTGCCTACGAGCAGTACTTC. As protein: CASSPTGAYEQYF.

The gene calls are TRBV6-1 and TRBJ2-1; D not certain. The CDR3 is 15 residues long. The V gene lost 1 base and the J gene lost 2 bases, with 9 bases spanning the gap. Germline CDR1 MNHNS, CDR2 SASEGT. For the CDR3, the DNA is TGTGCCAGCAGTGAAGATGGCGGAGCCTACAATGAGCAGTTCTTC. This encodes CASSEDGGAYNEQFF.

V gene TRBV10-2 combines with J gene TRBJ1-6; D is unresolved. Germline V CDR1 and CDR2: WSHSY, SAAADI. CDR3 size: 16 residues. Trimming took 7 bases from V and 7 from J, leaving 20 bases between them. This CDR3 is CASTEDPSQRNSPLHF. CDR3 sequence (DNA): TGCGCCAGCACCGAGGACCCGTCCCAAAGAAATTCACCCCTCCACTTT.

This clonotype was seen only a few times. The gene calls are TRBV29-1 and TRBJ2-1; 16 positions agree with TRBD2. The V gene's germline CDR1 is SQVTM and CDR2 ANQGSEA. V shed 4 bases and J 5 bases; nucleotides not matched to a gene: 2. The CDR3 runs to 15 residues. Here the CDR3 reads CSVAGTSGGDNEQFF. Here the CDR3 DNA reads TGCAGCGTTGCTGGGACTAGCGGGGGGGACAATGAGCAGTTCTTC.

The DNA of the CDR3 is TGCAGTGCTAGCCTGGACAGGGATGATGGCTACACCTTC. Protein product: CSASLDRDDGYTF. The rearrangement uses TRBV20-1 and TRBJ1-2, with TRBD1 identical over 8 bases. This CDR3 has 13 amino acids. CDR1 and CDR2 from the germline V gene are DFQATT and SNEGSKA (reference sequence). Trimming removed 3 bases from V and 6 bases from J; junction bases left unmatched: 6.

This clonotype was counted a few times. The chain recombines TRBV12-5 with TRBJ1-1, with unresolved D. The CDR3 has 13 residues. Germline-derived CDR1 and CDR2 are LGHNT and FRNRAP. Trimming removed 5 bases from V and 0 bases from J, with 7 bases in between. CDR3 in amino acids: CASGPQVNTEAFF. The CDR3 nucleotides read TGTGCTAGTGGTCCTCAGGTGAACACTGAAGCTTTCTTT.

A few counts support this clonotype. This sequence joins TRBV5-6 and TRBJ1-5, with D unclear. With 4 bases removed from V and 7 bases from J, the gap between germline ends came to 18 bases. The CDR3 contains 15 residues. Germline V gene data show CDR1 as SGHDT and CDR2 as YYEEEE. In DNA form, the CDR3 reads TGTGCCAGCAGCCTACGTGGTGCGGATGAGCAGCCCCAGCATTTT. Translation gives CASSLRGADEQPQHF.

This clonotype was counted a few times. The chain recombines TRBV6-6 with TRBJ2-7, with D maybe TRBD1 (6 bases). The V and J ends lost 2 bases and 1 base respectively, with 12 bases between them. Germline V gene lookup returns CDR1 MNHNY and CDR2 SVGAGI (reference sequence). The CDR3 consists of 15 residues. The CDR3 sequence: CASSYVVGQSYEQYF. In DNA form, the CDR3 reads TGTGCCAGCAGTTACGTAGTCGGACAGTCCTACGAGCAGTACTTC.

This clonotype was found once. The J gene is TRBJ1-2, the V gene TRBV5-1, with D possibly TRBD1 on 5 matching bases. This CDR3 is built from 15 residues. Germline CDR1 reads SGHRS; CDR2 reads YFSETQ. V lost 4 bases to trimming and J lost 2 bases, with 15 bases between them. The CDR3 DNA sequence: TGCGCCAGCAGCGACCGGGACGGGCGGAACTATGGCTACACCTTC. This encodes CASSDRDGRNYGYTF.

The CDR3 DNA sequence: TGTGCCAGCAGCCCTGGCGGAAACCCCTACAATGAGCAGTTCTTC. It is translated as CASSPGGNPYNEQFF. This rearrangement joins TRBV6-6 to TRBJ2-1, with D uncertain. The CDR3 is made up of 15 amino acids. V was trimmed by 6 bases and J by 2 bases, leaving 14 bases between them. Germline V lookup: CDR1 MNHNY, CDR2 SVGAGI (reference sequence).

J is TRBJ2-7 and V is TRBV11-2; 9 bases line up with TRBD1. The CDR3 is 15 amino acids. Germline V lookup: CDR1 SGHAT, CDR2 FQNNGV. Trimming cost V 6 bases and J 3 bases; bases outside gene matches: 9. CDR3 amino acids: CASRQGQGDLYEQYF. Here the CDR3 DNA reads TGTGCCAGCAGGCAGGGACAGGGAGATCTCTACGAGCAGTACTTC.

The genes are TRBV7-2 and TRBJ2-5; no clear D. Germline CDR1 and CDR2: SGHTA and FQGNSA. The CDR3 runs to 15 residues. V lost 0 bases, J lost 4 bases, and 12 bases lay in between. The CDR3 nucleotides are TGTGCCAGCAGCTTAGCCGGGCCTTCTGGAGAGACCCAGTACTTC. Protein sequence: CASSLAGPSGETQYF.

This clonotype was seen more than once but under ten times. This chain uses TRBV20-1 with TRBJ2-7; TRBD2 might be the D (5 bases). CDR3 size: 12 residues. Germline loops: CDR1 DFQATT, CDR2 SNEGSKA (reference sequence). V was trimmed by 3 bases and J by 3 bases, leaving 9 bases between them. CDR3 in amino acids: CSASPGNYEQYF. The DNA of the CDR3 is TGCAGTGCTAGCCCGGGAAACTACGAGCAGTACTTC.

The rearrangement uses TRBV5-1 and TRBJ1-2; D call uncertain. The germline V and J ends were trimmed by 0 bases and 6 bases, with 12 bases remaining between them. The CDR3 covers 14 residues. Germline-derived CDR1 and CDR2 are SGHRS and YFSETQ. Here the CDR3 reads CASSLVGRRDGYTF. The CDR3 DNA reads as TGCGCCAGCAGCTTGGTTGGCAGACGAGATGGCTACACCTTC. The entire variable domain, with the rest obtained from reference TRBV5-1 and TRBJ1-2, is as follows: KAGVTQTPRYLIKTRGQQVTLSCSPISGHRSVSWYQQTPGQGLQFLFEYFSETQRNKGNFPGRFSGRQFSNSRSEMNVSTLELGDSALYLCASSLVGRRDGYTFGSGTRLTVV.

CDR3: CATSRDLTDTQYF. CDR3 sequence (DNA): TGTGCCACCAGCAGAGATCTCACAGATACGCAGTATTTT. The rearrangement links TRBV15 to TRBJ2-3, with no clear D. V lost 0 bases to trimming and J lost 2 bases, with 3 bases between them. The CDR3 consists of 13 residues. Looked up from germline, CDR1 is LNHNV and CDR2 is YYDKDF (reference sequence).

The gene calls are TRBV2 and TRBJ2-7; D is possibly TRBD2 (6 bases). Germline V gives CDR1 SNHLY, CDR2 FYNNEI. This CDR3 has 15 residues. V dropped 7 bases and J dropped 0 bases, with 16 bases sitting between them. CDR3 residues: CASTLGGPLSYEQYF. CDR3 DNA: TGTGCCAGCACCTTGGGGGGACCCCTCTCCTACGAGCAGTACTTC.

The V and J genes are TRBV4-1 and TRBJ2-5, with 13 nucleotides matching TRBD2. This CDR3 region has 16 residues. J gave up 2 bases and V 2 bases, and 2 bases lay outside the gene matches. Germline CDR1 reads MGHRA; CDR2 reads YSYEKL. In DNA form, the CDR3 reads TGCGCCAGCAGCCAAACGGGACTAGCGGGGCAAGAGACCCAGTACTTC. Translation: CASSQTGLAGQETQYF.